A selection of T cell receptor beta chains follows, all from one sample in a study of long-term antiretroviral therapy in people with HIV. Method: immunoSEQ multiplex PCR; TCRdb's copy keeps in-frame clones and lacks some. In the table there are 20,000 to 30,000 clones, about 83% of which are singletons. The sequencing used unsorted PBMCs, collected around 5 years after starting antiretroviral therapy. These receptors were collected from a man in his forties with HIV. CDR3s include the opening cysteine and the closing phenylalanine or tryptophan. D genes are given only for firm matches. Rows may omit the clone size; those that give it use once, few, many or a size class.

j_call d_call clone_size v_call cdr3_nt cdr3_aa
TRBJ1-1 NA NA TRBV5-1 TGCGCCAGCAGCCTGGCAGGCACCCAGAACACTGAAGCTTTCTTT CASSLAGTQNTEAFF
TRBJ1-3 NA NA TRBV20-1 TGCAGTGCTCGTCAGGGGAACACCATATATTTT CSARQGNTIYF
TRBJ2-2 NA NA TRBV5-1 TGCGCCAGCAGCTTTGGCAGAGGCACCGGGGAGCTGTTTTTT CASSFGRGTGELFF
TRBJ2-3 NA NA TRBV23-1 TGCGCCAGCAGTCGGTGGTGGGATACGCAGTATTTT CASSRWWDTQYF
TRBJ2-7 TRBD2 NA TRBV27 TGTGCCAGCAGGGGACTAGCGGGAGCGATGAGCTCCTACGAGCAGTACTTC CASRGLAGAMSSYEQYF
TRBJ2-6 TRBD1 NA TRBV9 TGTGCCAGCAGCGCGGGGACAGGGGGAATCCTGGTGGGAGGGGCCAACGTCCTGACTTTC CASSAGTGGILVGGANVLTF
TRBJ1-1 NA NA TRBV11-2 TGTGCCAGCAGCTTAGAGCGGGGGACTGAAGCTTTCTTT CASSLERGTEAFF
TRBJ1-5 NA once TRBV28 TGTGCCAGCACCTCGCGCCTGGCTAGCAATCAGCCCCAGCATTTT CASTSRLASNQPQHF
TRBJ2-6 NA NA TRBV28 TGTGCCAGCAGCCCTACTACCCCTGGGGCCAACGTCCTGACTTTC CASSPTTPGANVLTF
TRBJ1-2 TRBD1 NA TRBV19 TGTGCCAGTAGTATAGATCGACAGGGGAAGATCGCCAACTATGGCTACACCTTC CASSIDRQGKIANYGYTF
TRBJ2-1 NA NA TRBV4-3 TGCGCCAGCAGCCAAGGGGACGGCGACAATGAGCAGTTCTTC CASSQGDGDNEQFF
TRBJ1-1 TRBD1 NA TRBV19 TGTGCCAGCCCGCCGGGACAGGGAAGGACTGAAGCTTTCTTT CASPPGQGRTEAFF
TRBJ2-7 NA NA TRBV27 TGTGCCAGCAGCCAACCGAGTGCCTCCCTCTACGAGCAGTACTTC CASSQPSASLYEQYF
TRBJ2-2 NA once TRBV4-3 TGCGCCAGCAGCCAAGGGAACAGCGGCCCCACCGGGGAGCTGTTTTTT CASSQGNSGPTGELFF
TRBJ1-4 NA NA TRBV9 TGTGCCAGCAGCCCGAGAGGGGGTGCAACTAATGAAAAACTGTTTTTT CASSPRGGATNEKLFF
TRBJ2-5 TRBD2 NA TRBV9 TGTGCCAGCAGCGTAGAGGGTACCGGGACTAGCGGTGGAAGGCAAGAGACCCAGTACTTC CASSVEGTGTSGGRQETQYF
TRBJ1-4 NA NA TRBV6-1 TGTGCCAGCAGTGATTCGGGGGGGGGAAATGAAAAACTGTTTTTT CASSDSGGGNEKLFF
TRBJ2-3 NA NA TRBV25-1 TGTGCCAGCACCAAACAGGGAAATACGCAGTATTTT CASTKQGNTQYF
TRBJ2-1 NA NA TRBV9 TGTGCCAGCAACCGGGGCCCCTCCTACAATGAGCAGTTCTTC CASNRGPSYNEQFF
TRBJ2-1 NA NA TRBV11-3 TGTGCCAGCAGCTTAAGCCACAATGAGCAGTTCTTC CASSLSHNEQFF
TRBJ2-2 NA NA TRBV11-2 TGTGCCAGCAGCTTAACAGTCCCCGGGGAGCTGTTTTTT CASSLTVPGELFF
TRBJ2-7 NA NA TRBV19 TGTGCCAGTAGTATAAGCCAGCAACCCTACGAGCAGTACTTC CASSISQQPYEQYF
TRBJ1-1 TRBD1 NA TRBV2 TGTGCCAGCAGTGAAGAACAGGGGGTAAACACTGAAGCTTTCTTT CASSEEQGVNTEAFF
TRBJ2-3 NA NA TRBV30 TGTGCCTGGAGTATTGCGGCAGGAGCCACAGATACGCAGTATTTT CAWSIAAGATDTQYF
TRBJ1-1 NA NA TRBV6-6 TGTGCCAGCAGTTACGGACAGCTCACTGAAGCTTTCTTT CASSYGQLTEAFF
TRBJ1-1 NA NA TRBV6-6 TGTGCCAGCAGAACTAACAGGGTTGAAGCTTTCTTT CASRTNRVEAFF
TRBJ2-2 TRBD1 NA TRBV19 TGTGCCACGTTAAGGACAGGGCTAACCGGGGAGCTGTTTTTT CATLRTGLTGELFF
TRBJ2-3 TRBD2 NA TRBV15 TGTGCCACCAGCAGCACTAGCGGGGGGGCGTATACGCAGTATTTT CATSSTSGGAYTQYF
TRBJ2-7 NA NA TRBV27 TGTGCCAGCCGGGACACATACTACGAGCAGTACTTC CASRDTYYEQYF
TRBJ2-1 TRBD2 NA TRBV7-2 TGTGCCAGCAGCGCACGAACTAGCGGACTTGAGCAGTTCTTC CASSARTSGLEQFF
TRBJ1-6 TRBD1 NA TRBV2 TGTGCCAGCAGACCCAATACCCGACAGGGGGCTTATTCACCCCTCCACTTT CASRPNTRQGAYSPLHF
TRBJ2-1 NA NA TRBV7-2 TGTGCCAGCAGCTCCTGGCGGGGGCCGGCCAATGAGCAGTTCTTC CASSSWRGPANEQFF
TRBJ2-1 TRBD2 NA TRBV4-3 TGCGCCAGCAGCCAAGGACTAGCGGGGCACAATGAGCAGTTCTTC CASSQGLAGHNEQFF
TRBJ1-4 NA NA TRBV4-1 TGCGCCAGCAGCCAAGCAGGGGAAAGAGAAAAACTGTTTTTT CASSQAGEREKLFF
TRBJ2-2 NA NA TRBV7-2 TGTGCCAGCAGCTTACGGGACATAGGCCCCGGGGAGCTGTTTTTT CASSLRDIGPGELFF
TRBJ1-2 TRBD1 NA TRBV15 TGTGCCACCAGCAGACCGTGGGACAGGGAAATACGTGGCTACACCTTC CATSRPWDREIRGYTF
TRBJ2-1 TRBD1 NA TRBV5-6 TGTGCCAGCAGCCTATACGGGACAGAGAAAAATGAGCAGTTCTTC CASSLYGTEKNEQFF
TRBJ1-5 TRBD1 NA TRBV19 TGTGCCAGTAGTATGGGGGACAGGGGTTCTAGGGAGCCCCAGCATTTT CASSMGDRGSREPQHF
TRBJ2-7 NA once TRBV28 TGTGCCAGCAGCCCCCCCGGGAGATATGACGAGCAGTACTTC CASSPPGRYDEQYF
TRBJ2-2 NA few TRBV5-4 TGTGCCAGCAGCTTGGACAGTGACACCGGGGAGCTGTTTTTT CASSLDSDTGELFF
TRBJ1-1 TRBD1 NA TRBV4-1 TGCGCCAGCACCTCAGGGGGCAGGGACACTGAAGCTTTCTTT CASTSGGRDTEAFF
TRBJ1-2 NA NA TRBV5-6 TGTGCCAGCAGCTATCCAGGGATGCTTGGCTACACCTTC CASSYPGMLGYTF
TRBJ1-1 NA NA TRBV6-5 TGTGCCAGCGGCGCTCTTGTCCTCAATAAAGCTTTCTTT CASGALVLNKAFF
TRBJ1-6 TRBD1 once TRBV5-5 TGTGCCAGCAGCCCCGCCGACAGGGCCTCTAATTCACCCCTCCACTTT CASSPADRASNSPLHF
TRBJ2-5 TRBD1 NA TRBV6-6 TGTGCCAGCAGTTACTCTGAGGGCAGGGGGCTTTCCCAGTACTTC CASSYSEGRGLSQYF
TRBJ2-3 TRBD2 once TRBV30 TGTGCCTGGACCGCCGGGACTAGCGGCACAGATACGCAGTATTTT CAWTAGTSGTDTQYF
TRBJ2-1 NA NA TRBV18 TGTGCCAGCTCATGGGGCCCGAGCTCCTACAATGAGCAGTTCTTC CASSWGPSSYNEQFF
TRBJ2-7 NA NA TRBV6-1 TGTGCCAGCAGTGAGGGTCCTAGGTACAGATCATCCTACGAGCAGTACTTC CASSEGPRYRSSYEQYF
TRBJ2-7 NA NA TRBV2 TGTGCCAGCAGTGAGGGGGAAACCTACGAGCAGTACTTC CASSEGETYEQYF
TRBJ1-4 NA once TRBV6-5 TGTGCCAGCAGTTCGGCAGGGGTTGAGGAAAAACTGTTTTTT CASSSAGVEEKLFF
TRBJ1-5 NA NA TRBV27 TGTGCCAGCAGTCGACAGTTTACGTATAGCAATCAGCCCCAGCATTTT CASSRQFTYSNQPQHF
TRBJ2-3 NA NA TRBV28 TGTGCCAGCAAGGAGACTCTTAGCACAGATACGCAGTATTTT CASKETLSTDTQYF
TRBJ2-3 NA NA TRBV7-8 TGTGCCAGCTCCCAGGGCACAGATACGCAGTATTTT CASSQGTDTQYF
TRBJ2-7 TRBD1 NA TRBV5-1 TGCGCCAGCAGCTTGCTGGCAGGGGGCTACGAGCAGTACTTC CASSLLAGGYEQYF
TRBJ2-7 NA NA TRBV27 TGTGCCAGCAGTATAGGGGGTGGACAGTTCTCCTACGAGCAGTACTTC CASSIGGGQFSYEQYF
TRBJ2-6 NA NA TRBV7-9 TGTGCCAGCAGCTTAGAGGGCACTGGGGCCAACGTCCTGACTTTC CASSLEGTGANVLTF